The present TCR beta chain was sequenced within a study of cytomegalovirus exposure and HLA in healthy donors. Study-wide findings and caveats: A missense DCLRE1C variant was associated with V- and J-gene trimming of TCR beta chains in a later analysis, and an independent cohort replicated the association. The study labeled 180 or so TCR beta chains cytomegalovirus-associated. According to reports, the classifier identified cytomegalovirus status with high specificity and sensitivity.

Worth noting for this clone: The antigen remains unidentified.

The study ran its PCR with 60 Vbeta and 13 Jbeta primers. Libraries were prepared by immunoSEQ multiplex PCR; TCRdb keeps only in-frame clonotypes and omits some of them. The data contain about 140,000 clones, around 82% of them singletons. Sequencing was done on a sample of PBMCs. This receptor was taken from a man aged 18 to 29 in good health and CMV-seropositive.

The CDR3 protein is CASSTSTSGNTIYF. The DNA for the CDR3 is TGTGCCAGCAGCACCTCTACCTCTGGAAACACCATATATTTT. V gene TRBV21-1 combines with J gene TRBJ1-3. TRBV21-1 is a pseudogene. The length of the CDR3 is 14 residues.